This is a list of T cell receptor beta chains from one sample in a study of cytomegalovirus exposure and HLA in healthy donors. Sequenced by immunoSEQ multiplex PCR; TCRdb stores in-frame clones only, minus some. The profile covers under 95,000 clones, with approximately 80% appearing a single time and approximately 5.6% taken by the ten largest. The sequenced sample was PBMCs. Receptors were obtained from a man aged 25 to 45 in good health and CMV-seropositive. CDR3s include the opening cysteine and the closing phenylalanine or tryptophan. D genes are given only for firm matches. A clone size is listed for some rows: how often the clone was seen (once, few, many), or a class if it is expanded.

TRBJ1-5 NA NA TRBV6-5 CASSYNNNQPQHF TGTGCCAGCAGTTACAATAACAATCAGCCCCAGCATTTT
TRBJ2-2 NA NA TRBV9 CASSPKTGATGELFF TGTGCCAGCAGCCCTAAGACTGGCGCCACCGGGGAGCTGTTTTTT
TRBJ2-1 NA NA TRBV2 CASSEAREQFF TGTGCCAGCAGTGAAGCGAGGGAGCAGTTCTTC
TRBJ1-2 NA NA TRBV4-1 CASSQEAVSNYGYTF TGCGCCAGCAGCCAAGAGGCGGTATCTAACTATGGCTACACCTTC
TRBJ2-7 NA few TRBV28 CASSWTLYEQYF TGTGCCAGCAGCTGGACTCTGTACGAGCAGTACTTC
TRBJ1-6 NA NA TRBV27 CASSPGLENSPLHF TGTGCCAGCAGTCCGGGACTGGAGAATTCACCCCTCCACTTT
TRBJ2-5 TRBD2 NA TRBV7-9 CASSLATSGGETQYF TGTGCCAGCAGCTTAGCTACCTCGGGGGGAGAGACCCAGTACTTC
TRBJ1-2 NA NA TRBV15 CATSSRHGARRALGYTF TGTGCCACCAGCTCCCGGCACGGAGCCCGCCGTGCGTTAGGCTACACCTTC
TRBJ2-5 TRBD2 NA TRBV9 CASSKPGLVETQYF TGTGCCAGCAGCAAACCGGGACTAGTGGAGACCCAGTACTTC
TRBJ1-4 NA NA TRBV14 CASSRGLQEKLFF TGTGCCAGCAGCCGAGGACTTCAGGAAAAACTGTTTTTT
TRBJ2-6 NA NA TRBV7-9 CASSSGGSDGANVLTF TGTGCCAGCAGCTCAGGAGGCTCGGATGGGGCCAACGTCCTGACTTTC
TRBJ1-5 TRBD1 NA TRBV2 CASSSDRDSNQPQHF TGTGCCAGCAGTTCCGACAGGGACAGCAATCAGCCCCAGCATTTT
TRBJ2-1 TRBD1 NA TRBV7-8 CASSSKQGNEQFF TGTGCCAGCAGCTCAAAACAGGGGAATGAGCAGTTCTTC
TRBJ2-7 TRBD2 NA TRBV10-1 CANPGLESYEQYF TGCGCCAACCCGGGACTAGAGTCCTACGAGCAGTACTTC
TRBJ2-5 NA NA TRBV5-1 CASIVQPGQETQYF TGCGCCAGCATCGTGCAGCCAGGGCAAGAGACCCAGTACTTC
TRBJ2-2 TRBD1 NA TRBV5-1 CASSPGTGVFTGELFF TGCGCCAGCAGCCCGGGGACAGGGGTTTTCACCGGGGAGCTGTTTTTT
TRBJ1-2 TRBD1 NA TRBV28 CASYQGVGLVGGYTF TGTGCCAGCTACCAGGGGGTAGGCTTGGTGGGTGGCTACACCTTC
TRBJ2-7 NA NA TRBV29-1 CSVVVASAGYEQYF TGCAGCGTTGTTGTAGCCTCAGCTGGGTACGAGCAGTACTTC
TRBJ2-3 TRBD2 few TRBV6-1 CASSEASGSPDTQYF TGTGCCAGCAGTGAAGCTAGCGGGAGCCCAGATACGCAGTATTTT
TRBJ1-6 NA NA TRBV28 CASSLVTENSPLHF TGTGCCAGCAGTTTGGTGACAGAGAATTCACCCCTCCACTTT
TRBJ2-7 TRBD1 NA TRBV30 CAWSLQGSSYEQYF TGTGCCTGGAGTTTACAGGGGTCCTCCTACGAGCAGTACTTC
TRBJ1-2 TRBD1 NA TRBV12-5 CASGLVQGQAIF TGTGCTAGTGGTTTGGTACAGGGACAGGCTATCTTC